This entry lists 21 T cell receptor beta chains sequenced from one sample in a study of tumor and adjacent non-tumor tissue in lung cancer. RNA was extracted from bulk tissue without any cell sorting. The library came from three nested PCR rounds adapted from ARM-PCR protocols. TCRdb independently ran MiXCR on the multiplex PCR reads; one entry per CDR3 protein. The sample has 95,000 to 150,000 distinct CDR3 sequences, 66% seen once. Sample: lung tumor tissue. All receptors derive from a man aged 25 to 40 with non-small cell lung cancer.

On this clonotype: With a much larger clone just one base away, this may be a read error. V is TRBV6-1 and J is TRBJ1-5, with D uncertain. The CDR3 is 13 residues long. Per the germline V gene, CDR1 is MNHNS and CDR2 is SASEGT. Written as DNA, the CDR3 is TGTACCAGCAGTGAAATGGGTGGCCAGCCCCAGCATTTT. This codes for CTSSEMGGQPQHF.

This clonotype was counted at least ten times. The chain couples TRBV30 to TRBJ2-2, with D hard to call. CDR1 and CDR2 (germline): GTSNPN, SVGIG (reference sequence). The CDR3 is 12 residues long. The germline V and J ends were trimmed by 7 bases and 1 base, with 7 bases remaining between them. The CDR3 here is CASLGNTGELFF. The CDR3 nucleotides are TGTGCCTCCTTAGGGAACACCGGGGAGCTGTTTTTT.

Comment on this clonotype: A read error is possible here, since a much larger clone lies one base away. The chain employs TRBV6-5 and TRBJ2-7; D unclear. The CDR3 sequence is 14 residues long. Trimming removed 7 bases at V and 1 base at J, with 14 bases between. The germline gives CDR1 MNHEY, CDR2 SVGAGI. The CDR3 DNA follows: TGTGCCAGCAAGACCGGGTCAGCTTCCTACGAGCAGTACTTC. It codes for CASKTGSASYEQYF.

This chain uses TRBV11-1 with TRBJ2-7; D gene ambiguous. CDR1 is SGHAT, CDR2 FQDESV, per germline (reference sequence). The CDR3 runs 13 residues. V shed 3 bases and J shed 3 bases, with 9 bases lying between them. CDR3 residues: CASSFSGSYEQYF. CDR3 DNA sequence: TGTGCCAGCAGCTTTTCAGGAAGCTACGAGCAGTACTTC.

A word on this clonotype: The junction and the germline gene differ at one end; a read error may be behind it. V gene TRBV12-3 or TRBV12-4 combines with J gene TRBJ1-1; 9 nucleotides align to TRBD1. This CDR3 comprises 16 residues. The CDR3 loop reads CAGRPIPGTGYTEAFF. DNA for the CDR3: TGTGCCGGCAGACCCATCCCCGGGACAGGGTACACTGAAGCTTTCTTT.

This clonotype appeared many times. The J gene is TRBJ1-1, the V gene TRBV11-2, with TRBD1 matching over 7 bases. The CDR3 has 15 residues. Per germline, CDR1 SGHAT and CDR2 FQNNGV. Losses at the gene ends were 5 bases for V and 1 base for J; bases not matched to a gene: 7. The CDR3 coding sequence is TGTGCCAGCAGCACACGGACAGGCCGGAACACTGAAGCTTTCTTT. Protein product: CASSTRTGRNTEAFF.

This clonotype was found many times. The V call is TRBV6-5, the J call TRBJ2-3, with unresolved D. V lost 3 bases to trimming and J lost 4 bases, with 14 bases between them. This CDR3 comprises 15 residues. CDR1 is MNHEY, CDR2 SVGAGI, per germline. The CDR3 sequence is CASSYKGIFPDTQYF. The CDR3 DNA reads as TGTGCCAGCAGTTATAAGGGAATCTTCCCAGATACGCAGTATTTT.

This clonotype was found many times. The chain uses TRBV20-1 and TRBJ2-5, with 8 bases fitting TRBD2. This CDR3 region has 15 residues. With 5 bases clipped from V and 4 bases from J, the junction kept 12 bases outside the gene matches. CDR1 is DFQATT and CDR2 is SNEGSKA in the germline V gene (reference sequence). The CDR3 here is CSALASGRIVETQYF. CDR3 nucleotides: TGCAGTGCTCTAGCAAGCGGGAGAATAGTAGAGACCCAGTACTTC.

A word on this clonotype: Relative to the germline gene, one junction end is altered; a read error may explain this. CDR3 coding DNA: TGTGCCAGCACCTTATATGCTGGCGCGTCCTACAATGAGCAGTTGTTC. Translation: CASTLYAGASYNEQLF. This chain links TRBV11-2 with TRBJ2-1; D gene unclear. The length of the CDR3 is 16 residues. Germline values: CDR1 SGHAT, CDR2 FQNNGV.

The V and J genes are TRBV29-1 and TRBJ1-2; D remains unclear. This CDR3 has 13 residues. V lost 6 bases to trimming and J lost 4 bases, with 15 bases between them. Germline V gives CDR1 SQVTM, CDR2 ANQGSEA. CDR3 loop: CSVPTVFPYGYTF. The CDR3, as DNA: TGCAGCGTGCCGACCGTCTTTCCCTATGGCTACACCTTC.

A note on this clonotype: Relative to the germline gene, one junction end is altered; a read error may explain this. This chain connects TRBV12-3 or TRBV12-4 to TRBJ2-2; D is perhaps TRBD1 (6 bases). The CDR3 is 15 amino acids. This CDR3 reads CASSFDRTNTGELFF. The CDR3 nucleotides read TGTGCCAGCAGTTTTGACAGGACCAACACCGGTGAGCTGTTTTTT.

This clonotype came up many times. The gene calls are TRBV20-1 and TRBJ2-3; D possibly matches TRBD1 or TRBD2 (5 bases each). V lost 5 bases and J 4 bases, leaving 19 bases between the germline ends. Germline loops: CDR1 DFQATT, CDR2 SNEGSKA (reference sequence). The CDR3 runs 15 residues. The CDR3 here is CSALPGPPHPDTQYF. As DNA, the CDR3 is TGCAGTGCTCTCCCGGGACCCCCCCACCCAGATACGCAGTATTTT.

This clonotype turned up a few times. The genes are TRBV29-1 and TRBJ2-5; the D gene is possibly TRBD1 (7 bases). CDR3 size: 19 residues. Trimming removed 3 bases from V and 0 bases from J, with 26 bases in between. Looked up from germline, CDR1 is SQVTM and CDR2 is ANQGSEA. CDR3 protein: CSVDEWRLVGGQYQETQYF. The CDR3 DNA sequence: TGCAGCGTTGATGAGTGGAGACTAGTGGGGGGACAGTACCAAGAGACCCAGTACTTC.

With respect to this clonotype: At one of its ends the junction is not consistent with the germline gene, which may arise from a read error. CDR3 residues: CASARNTKAFF. In DNA, the CDR3 is TGTGCCAGCGCTAGGAACACTAAAGCTTTCTTT. The V call is TRBV14, the J call TRBJ1-1; D remains ambiguous. The CDR3 loop spans 11 amino acids. Germline-derived CDR1 and CDR2 are SGHDN and FVKESK.

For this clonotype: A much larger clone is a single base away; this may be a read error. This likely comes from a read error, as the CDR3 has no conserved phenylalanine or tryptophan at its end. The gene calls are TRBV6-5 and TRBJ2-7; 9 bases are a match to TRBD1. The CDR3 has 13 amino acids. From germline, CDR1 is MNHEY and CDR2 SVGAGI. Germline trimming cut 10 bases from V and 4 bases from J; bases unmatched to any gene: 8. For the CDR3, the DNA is TGTGCCACCCGAGGACAGGGGAGGTACGAGCAGTACTCC. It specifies CATRGQGRYEQYS.

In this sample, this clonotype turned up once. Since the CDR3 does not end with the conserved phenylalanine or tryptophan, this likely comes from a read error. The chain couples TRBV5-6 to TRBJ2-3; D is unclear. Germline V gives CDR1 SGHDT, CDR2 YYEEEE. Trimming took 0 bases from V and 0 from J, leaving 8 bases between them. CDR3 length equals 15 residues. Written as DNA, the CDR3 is TGTGCCAGCAGCTTGGACTGCTCTAGCACAGATACGCAGTATCTT. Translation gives CASSLDCSSTDTQYL.

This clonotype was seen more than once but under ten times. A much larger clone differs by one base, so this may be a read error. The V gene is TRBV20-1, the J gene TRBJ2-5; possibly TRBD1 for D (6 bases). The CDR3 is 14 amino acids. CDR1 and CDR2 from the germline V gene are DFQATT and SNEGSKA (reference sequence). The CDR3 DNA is TGCATTGCTAGAGGCAGAGGGGGTAGAGAGACCCAGTACTTC. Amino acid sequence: CIARGRGGRETQYF.

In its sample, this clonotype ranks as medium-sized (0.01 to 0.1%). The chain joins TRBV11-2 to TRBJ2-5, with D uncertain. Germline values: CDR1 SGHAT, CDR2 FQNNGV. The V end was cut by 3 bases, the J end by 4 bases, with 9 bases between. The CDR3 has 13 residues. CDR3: CASSFGITETQYF. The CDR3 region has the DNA TGTGCCAGCAGCTTCGGCATTACAGAGACCCAGTACTTC.

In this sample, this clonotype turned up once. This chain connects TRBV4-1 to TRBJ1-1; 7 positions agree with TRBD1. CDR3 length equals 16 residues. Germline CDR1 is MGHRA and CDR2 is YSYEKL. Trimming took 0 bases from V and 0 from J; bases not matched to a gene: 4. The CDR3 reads CASSQEGQSMNTEAFF. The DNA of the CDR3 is TGCGCCAGCAGCCAAGAGGGACAGAGTATGAACACTGAAGCTTTCTTT.

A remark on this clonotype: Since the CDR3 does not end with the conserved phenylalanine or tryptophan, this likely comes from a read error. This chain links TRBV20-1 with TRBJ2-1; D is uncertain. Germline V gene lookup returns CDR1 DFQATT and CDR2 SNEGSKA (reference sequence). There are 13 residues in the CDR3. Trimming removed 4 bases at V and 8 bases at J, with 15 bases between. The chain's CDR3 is CSATRTEKDEQFI. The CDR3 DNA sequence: TGCAGTGCTACCAGGACGGAGAAAGATGAGCAGTTCATC.

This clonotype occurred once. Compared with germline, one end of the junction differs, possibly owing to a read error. The CDR3 protein is CVSSYVAGSYNEQFF. CDR3 in DNA: TGTGTCAGCAGTTATGTAGCGGGCTCCTATAATGAGCAGTTCTTC. The chain recombines TRBV6-5 with TRBJ2-1; 7 nucleotides match TRBD2. CDR1 and CDR2 (germline): MNHEY, SVGAGI. The CDR3 is made up of 15 amino acids.